The sequence of this T cell receptor (beta chain) was determined in a study of blood T cell repertoires in COVID-19. Study context: The United States, Italy and Spain were the sources of the acute and convalescent COVID-19 samples.

Regarding this clone: Other nucleotide sequences in the sample specify the same CDR3.

Recruits, aged 18 to 89 years, lived in 24 US areas. Only in-frame clones appear in the TCRdb table, and some are missing; sequencing was by immunoSEQ multiplex PCR. The profile shows under 250,000 clones, roughly 85% of them singletons. Germline CDR1 and CDR2: MNHEY and SVGAGI. The CDR3 spans 13 residues. V dropped 6 bases and J dropped 0 bases, with 8 bases sitting between them. V and J are TRBV6-5 and TRBJ1-1; no definite D call. The origin of this receptor is a woman between 45 and 60 years old with acute COVID-19. The material sequenced was PBMCs or T cells enriched from blood (not recorded which). The CDR3: CASRRSMNTEAFF. CDR3 DNA sequence: TGTGCCAGCAGGCGATCTATGAACACTGAAGCTTTCTTT.